A single sample gave rise to the 14 T cell receptor beta chains below, sequenced in a study of metastatic and nonmetastatic thyroid tumors. Treatment of any kind had been given to no patient before thyroid surgery. MiXCR re-clonotyped the PCR reads for TCRdb. The sample shows about 21,000 clones, over 25% of them seen only once. Material for sequencing was blood. Source of these receptors: a female donor with papillary thyroid cancer or a benign thyroid nodule (not recorded which). Some clones in this sample may be carry-over from other donors' samples.

At least ten counts were recorded for this clone. The chain links TRBV5-1 to TRBJ2-3; TRBD2 is a possible D gene (7 bases). The CDR3 length is 19 residues. The germline V gene encodes CDR1 SGHRS and CDR2 YFSETQ. V gave up 0 bases and J gave up 4 bases, with 24 bases separating them. The CDR3 DNA follows: TGCGCCAGCAGCTTGGCCCTAGGGAGGGGGAACGGAGCGGCAGATACGCAGTATTTT. The encoded protein is CASSLALGRGNGAADTQYF.

The chain combines TRBV11-2 with TRBJ2-4, with D uncertain. Per germline, CDR1 SGHAT and CDR2 FQNNGV. V was pared by 0 bases and J by 9 bases, with 9 bases between. This CDR3 region has 13 residues. DNA for the CDR3: TGTGCCAGCAGCTTAGAAACCCGAGGCATTCAGTACTTC. Translation: CASSLETRGIQYF. Complete variable domain (other parts from reference TRBV11-2 and TRBJ2-4): EAGVAQSPRYKIIEKRQSVAFWCNPISGHATLYWYQQILGQGPKLLIQFQNNGVVDDSQLPKDRFSAERLKGVDSTLKIQPAKLEDSAVYLCASSLETRGIQYFGAGTRLSVL.

This clone was seen ten or more times. A read error may explain this, as a much larger clone is one base away. The chain combines TRBV27 with TRBJ2-1; D remains unclear. Germline CDR1 MNHEY, CDR2 SMNVEV (reference sequence). V dropped 0 bases and J dropped 3 bases, with 6 bases sitting between them. The CDR3 is made up of 14 amino acids. CDR3 region: CASSLSPFYNEQFF. DNA of the CDR3: TGTGCCAGCAGTTTATCGCCTTTCTACAATGAGCAGTTCTTC.

This clone occurred many times. The rearrangement joins TRBV27 to TRBJ1-1, with D tentatively TRBD1 (6 bases). V was cut by 0 bases and J by 3 bases, with 23 bases left in between. Germline CDR1 MNHEY, CDR2 SMNVEV (reference sequence). The CDR3 extends over 19 amino acids. CDR3 sequence: CASSLSKILRGPRYTEAFF. CDR3 bases: TGTGCCAGCAGTTTATCTAAGATACTCAGGGGCCCGAGATACACTGAAGCTTTCTTT.

This rearrangement joins TRBV20-1 to TRBJ1-3; D is unresolved. From germline, CDR1 is DFQATT and CDR2 SNEGSKA (reference sequence). V was trimmed by 7 bases and J by 4 bases, leaving 11 bases between them. The CDR3 is 12 amino acids. DNA for the CDR3: TGCAGTGGGGCTGGGCTCGGAAACACCATATATTTT. Protein: CSGAGLGNTIYF.

There are many counts of this clone. The genes are TRBV18 and TRBJ2-5; D call uncertain. The CDR3 consists of 16 residues. The V and J ends lost 3 bases and 1 base respectively, with 15 bases between them. Germline CDR1 reads KGHSH; CDR2 reads LQKENI. The CDR3 DNA is TGTGCCAGCTCACCGGCTAGTACGAGACTCCAAGAGACCCAGTACTTC. Translated, it gives CASSPASTRLQETQYF. Filled out from reference TRBV18 and TRBJ2-5, the complete variable domain reads NAGVMQNPRHLVRRRGQEARLRCSPMKGHSHVYWYRQLPEEGLKFMVYLQKENIIDESGMPKERFSAEFPKEGPSILRIQQVVRGDSAAYFCASSPASTRLQETQYFGPGTRLLVL.

This clone was seen ten or more times. This chain uses TRBV24-1 with TRBJ2-1; D gene uncertain. This CDR3 has 14 amino acids. V was shortened by 4 bases and J by 5 bases, with 11 bases between the two germline ends. Germline assignment: CDR1 KGHDR and CDR2 SFDVKD. The CDR3 loop reads CATSDPPRDNEQFF. The CDR3 nucleotides are TGTGCCACCAGTGACCCACCAAGGGACAATGAGCAGTTCTTC.

There are many counts of this clone. V gene TRBV9 combines with J gene TRBJ1-6; D perhaps matches TRBD1 (5 bases). Germline CDR1 SGDLS, CDR2 YYNGEE. The CDR3 has 15 amino acids. The germline V and J ends were trimmed by 0 bases and 7 bases, with 11 bases remaining between them. CDR3 nucleotides: TGTGCCAGCAGCGTAGATCCAGGGAGGAATTCACCCCTCCACTTT. It specifies CASSVDPGRNSPLHF.

This clone was seen repeatedly, ten times or more. A single base separates this from a much larger clone, so it may be a read error. This chain joins TRBV29-1 and TRBJ2-2, with D tentatively TRBD1 or TRBD2 (6 bases each). Germline values: CDR1 SQVTM, CDR2 ANQGSEA. The V and J ends lost 2 bases and 5 bases respectively, with 18 bases between them. The CDR3 is 16 amino acids. The DNA for the CDR3 is TGCAGCGTTGAAAGGGGACGGGGGACAAATACCGGGGAGCTGTTTTTT. The encoded protein is CSVERGRGTNTGELFF.

The chain joins TRBV11-2 to TRBJ2-1; the D gene is possibly TRBD1 (6 bases). Germline-derived CDR1 and CDR2 are SGHAT and FQNNGV. This CDR3 has 16 residues. Trimming took 4 bases from V and 4 from J, leaving 17 bases between them. As DNA, the CDR3 is TGTGCCAGCAGCTGGACCCGGGACACAAGTTACAATGAGCAGTTCTTC. The encoded protein is CASSWTRDTSYNEQFF.

This clone was observed many times. The V and J genes are TRBV29-1 and TRBJ1-2, with D uncertain. The CDR3 length is 12 residues. The V end was cut by 7 bases, the J end by 0 bases, with 9 bases between. Germline V gene sequence: CDR1 SQVTM, CDR2 ANQGSEA. The CDR3: CSAQLTNYGYTF. CDR3 nucleotide sequence: TGCAGCGCACAGCTTACTAACTATGGCTACACCTTC. The variable domain in full, with the rest retrieved from reference TRBV29-1 and TRBJ1-2, is SAVISQKPSRDICQRGTSLTIQCQVDSQVTMMFWYRQQPGQSLTLIATANQGSEATYESGFVIDKFPISRPNLTFSTLTVSNMSPEDSSIYLCSAQLTNYGYTFGSGTRLTVV.

The CDR3 protein is CASSKQGGGYEQYF. The DNA of the CDR3 is TGTGCCAGCAGCAAACAGGGGGGTGGATACGAGCAGTACTTC. This chain uses TRBV6-1 with TRBJ2-7; TRBD1 matches 8 bases. The germline V gene has CDR1 MNHNS and CDR2 SASEGT. The CDR3 extends over 14 amino acids. V lost 6 bases, J lost 4 bases, and 8 bases stayed unmatched.

This clone has more than one count but fewer than ten. Written as DNA, the CDR3 is TGTGCCAGTATCCTATACCCGTCTGAAGCTTTCTTT. This encodes CASILYPSEAFF. The V call is TRBV19, the J call TRBJ1-1; D call uncertain. Trimming took 7 bases from V and 6 from J, leaving 12 bases between them. Germline assignment: CDR1 LNHDA and CDR2 SQIVND (reference sequence). The CDR3 has 12 residues.

This clone was seen at least ten times. V gene TRBV19 combines with J gene TRBJ1-1, with D uncertain. The CDR3 contains 12 residues. Germline CDR1 is LNHDA and CDR2 is SQIVND (reference sequence). Trimming removed 3 bases at V and 4 bases at J, with 6 bases between. The CDR3 DNA follows: TGTGCCAGTAGTATGGGATTCACTGAAGCTTTCTTT. Translation: CASSMGFTEAFF.